A single sample gave rise to the 16 T cell receptor beta chains below, sequenced in a study of blood T cell repertoires in COVID-19 (dated by TCRdb to 2019 to 2021). Library generation was performed with the immunoSEQ multiplex PCR assay. TCRdb took over this immuneACCESS table, retaining in-frame rearrangements with V and J assigned. Such tables are incomplete; in checked studies, under half of the missing clones stem from an unresolved V gene, and the remainder is unexplained. The sample contains some 250,000 clones, 85% to 90% of them found a single time. The biggest ten clones account for 0.75% to 1% of the sample. The sequenced material came from peripheral blood. Receptors originate from a woman aged 35 to 49 who had recovered from COVID-19.

The chain combines TRBV9 with TRBJ2-1; D may be TRBD2 (6 bases). CDR3 length: 14 residues. With 0 bases removed from V and 7 bases from J, the gap between germline ends came to 11 bases. Germline V lookup: CDR1 SGDLS, CDR2 YYNGEE. For the CDR3, the DNA is TGTGCCAGCAGCGTAGAGGGGCGGGGAAATGAGCAGTTCTTC. This encodes CASSVEGRGNEQFF.

This clone was recorded only once. This sequence joins TRBV29-1 and TRBJ2-3, with TRBD2 matching 9 bases. The CDR3 contains 13 residues. The ends lost 7 bases at V and 4 bases at J; junction bases unmatched: 6. From germline, CDR1 is SQVTM and CDR2 ANQGSEA. The CDR3 protein is CSATGTSPDTQYF. The CDR3 bases are TGCAGCGCCACCGGGACTAGCCCAGATACGCAGTATTTT.

The chain couples TRBV21-1 to TRBJ2-7; the table names TRBD1, a call not compared with the DNA. TRBV21-1 corresponds to a pseudogene. This CDR3 comprises 12 residues. The CDR3 DNA follows: TGTGCCAGCACCCGAAACCGGGACAGGGTGTACTTC. Translating it yields CASTRNRDRVYF.

The CDR3 reads CAIRQGHEAFF. The CDR3 bases are TGTGCCATCAGACAGGGGCACGAAGCTTTCTTT. The chain carries TRBV10-3 and TRBJ1-1; 7 bases line up with TRBD1. Germline loops: CDR1 ENHRY, CDR2 SYGVKD. The CDR3 length is 11 residues. Trimming at V came to 6 bases and at J to 8 bases, leaving 3 bases not matched to a gene.

J is TRBJ2-5 and V is TRBV11-2; 15 nucleotides agree with TRBD2. V dropped 11 bases and J dropped 7; count of bases not matched to a gene: 8. Germline V lookup: CDR1 SGHAT, CDR2 FQNNGV. The CDR3 runs 14 residues. The CDR3 reads CAGARTSGRGTQYF. The DNA for the CDR3 is TGTGCCGGGGCCCGGACTAGCGGGAGGGGGACCCAGTACTTC.

This chain joins TRBV27 and TRBJ2-5; TRBD2 matches 10 bases. Looked up from germline, CDR1 is MNHEY and CDR2 is SMNVEV (reference sequence). J lost 2 bases, V lost 6 bases, and 15 bases had no gene match. The CDR3 has 18 amino acids. CDR3 bases: TGTGCCAGCAGCCCCAGGGGGCTAGCGGGAGCACCACAAGAGACCCAGTACTTC. Protein sequence: CASSPRGLAGAPQETQYF.

The chain has TRBV9 and TRBJ1-2; 9 positions match TRBD1. From germline, CDR1 is SGDLS and CDR2 YYNGEE. The V segment lost 4 bases and the J segment 4 bases; nucleotides outside the gene matches: 5. The CDR3 runs 14 residues. The CDR3 is CASSPGQGSYGYTF. CDR3 DNA sequence: TGTGCCAGCAGCCCTGGACAGGGGAGCTATGGCTACACCTTC. Full variable domain (rest looked up from reference TRBV9 and TRBJ1-2): DSGVTQTPKHLITATGQRVTLRCSPRSGDLSVYWYQQSLDQGLQFLIQYYNGEERAKGNILERFSAQQFPDLHSELNLSSLELGDSALYFCASSPGQGSYGYTFGSGTRLTVV.

This clone came up once. The rearrangement uses TRBV11-3 and TRBJ2-5, with TRBD2 as a possible D gene (5 bases). The CDR3 sequence is 14 residues long. Trimming shortened V by 3 bases and J by 0 bases, and 8 bases separated the two germline ends. CDR1 SGHNT and CDR2 YENEEA come from the germline V gene. CDR3 residues: CASSFGGNQETQYF. The CDR3 nucleotides read TGTGCCAGCAGCTTTGGAGGAAACCAAGAGACCCAGTACTTC.

V gene TRBV3-1 (or the pseudogene TRBV3-2) combines with J gene TRBJ1-5; D call uncertain. In germline, CDR1 is LGHDT, CDR2 YNNKEL (reference sequence). This CDR3 has 14 residues. Trimming stripped 0 bases from V and 4 bases from J, with 7 bases between. This CDR3 reads CASSQDRANQPQHF. In nucleotides, the CDR3 is TGTGCCAGCAGCCAAGATCGCGCTAATCAGCCCCAGCATTTT.

This chain joins TRBV29-1 and TRBJ2-1, with D unclear. Germline CDR1 and CDR2: SQVTM and ANQGSEA. V lost 7 bases to trimming and J lost 4 bases, with 8 bases between them. The CDR3 spans 11 residues. The CDR3 loop reads CSATSYNEQFF. CDR3 coding DNA: TGCAGCGCTACATCTTACAATGAGCAGTTCTTC.

About this clone itself: A junction boundary mismatches the germline segment, possibly from a read error. V is TRBV7-6 and J is TRBJ1-2; the match to TRBD1 covers 8 bases. This CDR3 region has 16 residues. Per germline, CDR1 SGHVS and CDR2 FNYEAQ. This CDR3 is CASGLQGGSASDGYTF. CDR3 bases: TGTGCCAGCGGCTTACAGGGGGGTTCGGCATCGGATGGCTACACCTTC.

CDR3 sequence: CASSLAHGAEQYV. For the CDR3, the DNA is TGTGCCAGCAGCTTAGCCCATGGGGCCGAGCAGTACGTC. This sequence joins TRBV7-2 and TRBJ2-7, with TRBD1 as a possible D gene (5 bases). The CDR3 sequence is 13 residues long. V gave up 0 bases and J gave up 6 bases, with 9 bases separating them. The germline CDR1 and CDR2 sequences are SGHTA and FQGNSA.

This clone was detected once. This chain connects TRBV7-3 to TRBJ2-1; a possible D gene is TRBD2 (6 bases). V lost 5 bases, J lost 5 bases, and 22 bases lay in between. From germline, CDR1 is SGHTA and CDR2 FQGTGA. The CDR3 has 17 residues. The CDR3 bases are TGTGCCAGCAGCCCCAACCGGTGGGGGGAGGACAACAATGAGCAGTTCTTC. Protein sequence: CASSPNRWGEDNNEQFF.

The J gene is TRBJ1-4, the V gene TRBV7-2; 7 bases agree with TRBD1. This CDR3 spans 14 amino acids. Unmatched junction bases numbered 7, after V lost 5 bases and J lost 7 bases. Germline V gives CDR1 SGHTA, CDR2 FQGNSA. CDR3 loop: CASSPQPGGEKLFF. CDR3 in DNA: TGTGCCAGCAGCCCCCAGCCAGGGGGTGAAAAACTGTTTTTT.

This clone was observed once. The chain couples TRBV27 to TRBJ2-3; D might be TRBD1 (6 bases). CDR1 and CDR2 from the germline V gene are MNHEY and SMNVEV (reference sequence). The length of the CDR3 is 15 residues. The V end was cut by 6 bases, the J end by 3 bases, with 16 bases between. CDR3 loop: CASRPGVWGTDTQYF. The CDR3 coding sequence is TGTGCCAGCAGACCAGGGGTTTGGGGGACAGATACGCAGTATTTT.

The chain uses TRBV19 and TRBJ1-2, with 8 bases lining up with TRBD1. The CDR3 totals 15 residues. The germline V gene encodes CDR1 LNHDA and CDR2 SQIVND (reference sequence). V lost 3 bases to trimming and J lost 4 bases; unmatched junction nucleotides: 7. In DNA form, the CDR3 reads TGTGCCAGTAGTATGTCGGCAGGGGGCGCCTATGGCTACACCTTC. Residues: CASSMSAGGAYGYTF.